The present T cell receptor (beta chain) was sequenced within a study of cytomegalovirus exposure and HLA in healthy donors. Whole-study results and caveats: Most TCRs appeared rarely, but some public TCRs recurred in many donors.

The repertoire was sequenced with immunoSEQ multiplex PCR; TCRdb's copy has only in-frame clones and lacks some. In the table there are about 350,000 clones, 75% to 90% of which are singletons. About this clone: Its target is not known.

Trimming pared 8 bases from V and 4 bases from J, leaving 18 bases between. Per germline, CDR1 LNHDA and CDR2 SQIVND (reference sequence). CDR3 length: 14 amino acids. The sequenced material came from PBMCs. This TCR came from a woman aged 25 to 39 in good health and CMV-seropositive. The V call is TRBV19, the J call TRBJ2-7; D is undetermined. In nucleotides, the CDR3 is TGTGCCAGTTCCCCTGCGATCTGGGAATACGAGCAGTACTTC. This translates into CASSPAIWEYEQYF. Full variable domain (remainder filled in from reference TRBV19 and TRBJ2-7): DGGITQSPKYLFRKEGQNVTLSCEQNLNHDAMYWYRQDPGQGLRLIYYSQIVNDFQKGDIAEGYSVSREKKESFPLTVTSAQKNPTAFYLCASSPAIWEYEQYFGPGTRLTVT.